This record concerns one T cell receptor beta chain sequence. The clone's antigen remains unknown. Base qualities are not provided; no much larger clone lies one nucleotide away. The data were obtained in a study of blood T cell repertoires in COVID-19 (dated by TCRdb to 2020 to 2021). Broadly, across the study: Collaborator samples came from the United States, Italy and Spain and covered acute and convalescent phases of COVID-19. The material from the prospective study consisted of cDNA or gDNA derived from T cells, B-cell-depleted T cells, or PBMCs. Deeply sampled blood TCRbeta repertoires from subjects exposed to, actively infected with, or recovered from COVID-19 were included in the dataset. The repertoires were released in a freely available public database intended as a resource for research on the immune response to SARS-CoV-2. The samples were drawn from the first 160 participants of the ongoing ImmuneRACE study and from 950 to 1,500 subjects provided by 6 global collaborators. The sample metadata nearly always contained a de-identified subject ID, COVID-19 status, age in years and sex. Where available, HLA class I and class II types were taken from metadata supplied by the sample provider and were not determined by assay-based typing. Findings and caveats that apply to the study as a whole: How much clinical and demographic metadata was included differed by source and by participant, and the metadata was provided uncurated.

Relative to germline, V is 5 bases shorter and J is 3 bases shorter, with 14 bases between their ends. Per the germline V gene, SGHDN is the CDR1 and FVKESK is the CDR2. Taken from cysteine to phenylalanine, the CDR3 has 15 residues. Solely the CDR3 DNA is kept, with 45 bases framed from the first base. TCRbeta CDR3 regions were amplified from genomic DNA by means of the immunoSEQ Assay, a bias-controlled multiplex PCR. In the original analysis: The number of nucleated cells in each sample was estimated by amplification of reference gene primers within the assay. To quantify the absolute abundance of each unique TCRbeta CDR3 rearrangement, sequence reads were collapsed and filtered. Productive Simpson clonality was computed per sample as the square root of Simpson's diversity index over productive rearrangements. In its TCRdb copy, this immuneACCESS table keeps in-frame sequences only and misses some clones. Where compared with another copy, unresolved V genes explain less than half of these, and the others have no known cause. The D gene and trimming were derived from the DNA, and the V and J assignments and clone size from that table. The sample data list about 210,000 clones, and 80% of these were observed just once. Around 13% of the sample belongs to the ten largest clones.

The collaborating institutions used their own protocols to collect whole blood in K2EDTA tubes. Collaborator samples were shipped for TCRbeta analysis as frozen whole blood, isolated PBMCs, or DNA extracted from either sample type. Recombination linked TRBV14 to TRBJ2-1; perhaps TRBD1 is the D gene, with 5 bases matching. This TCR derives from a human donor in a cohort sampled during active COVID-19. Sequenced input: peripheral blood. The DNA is TGTGCCAGCAGCGAAAGGGGTTTTGACTACAATGAGCAGTTCTTC. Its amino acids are CASSERGFDYNEQFF.